A single sample gave rise to the 15 T cell receptor beta chains below, sequenced in a study of blood T cell repertoires in COVID-19. Generated by immunoSEQ multiplex PCR, the TCRdb table keeps only in-frame clones and is missing some. The profile covers roughly 200,000 clones, with more than 65% appearing a single time and around 14% taken by the ten largest. Input material: peripheral blood. Receptors originate from a human donor in a cohort sampled during active COVID-19.

V is TRBV29-1 and J is TRBJ1-4; D is possibly TRBD1 (5 bases). Germline lookup yields CDR1 SQVTM and CDR2 ANQGSEA. V lost 5 bases and J 8 bases, leaving 12 bases between the germline ends. CDR3 length: 12 residues. CDR3 DNA sequence: TGCAGCGTTCAATCAGGGAACGAAAAACTGTTTTTT. Amino acids: CSVQSGNEKLFF.

This chain uses TRBV7-9 with TRBJ2-2; the D is unclear. The CDR3 loop spans 13 amino acids. Trimming took 5 bases from V and 4 from J, leaving 8 bases between them. Germline V CDR1 and CDR2: SEHNR, FQNEAQ (reference sequence). Here the CDR3 DNA reads TGTGCCAGCAGCCCAACGGTCACCGGGGAGCTGTTTTTT. Translating gives CASSPTVTGELFF. The entire variable domain, with the rest obtained from reference TRBV7-9 and TRBJ2-2, is as follows: DTGVSQNPRHKITKRGQNVTFRCDPISEHNRLYWYRQTLGQGPEFLTYFQNEAQLEKSRLLSDRFSAERPKGSFSTLEIQRTEQGDSAMYLCASSPTVTGELFFGEGSRLTVL.

V is TRBV5-1 and J is TRBJ1-5; maybe TRBD1 (5 bases). Trimming stripped 4 bases from V and 3 bases from J, with 14 bases between. The germline V gene encodes CDR1 SGHRS and CDR2 YFSETQ. This CDR3 is built from 15 residues. The CDR3: CASSLGGGLNQPQHF. The CDR3 bases are TGCGCCAGCAGCCTCGGGGGAGGACTCAATCAGCCCCAGCATTTT.

The rearrangement joins TRBV4-1 to TRBJ1-3; no firm D call. The length of the CDR3 is 15 residues. Between the trimmed V and J ends, which lost 0 bases and 4 bases, there was a span of 10 bases. Germline V gene lookup returns CDR1 MGHRA and CDR2 YSYEKL. DNA of the CDR3: TGCGCCAGCAGCCAAGACGAGCTACCGGGAAACACCATATATTTT. This translates into CASSQDELPGNTIYF.

This clone appeared a few times. V usage is TRBV28 and J usage is TRBJ1-3, with 11 positions matching TRBD1. Germline CDR1 MDHEN, CDR2 SYDVKM. CDR3 length equals 14 residues. Trimming cost V 6 bases and J 5 bases; bases outside gene matches: 3. Here the CDR3 reads CASRQDRGRNTIYF. The CDR3 bases are TGTGCCAGCAGGCAGGACAGGGGGCGAAACACCATATATTTT.

The chain joins TRBV4-1 to TRBJ2-3, with TRBD2 as a possible D gene (5 bases). V dropped 2 bases and J dropped 5 bases, with 17 bases sitting between them. Germline CDR1 reads MGHRA; CDR2 reads YSYEKL. The CDR3 totals 16 residues. The CDR3 loop is CASSQYPGNRGDTQYF. CDR3 in DNA: TGCGCCAGCAGCCAATACCCCGGGAATCGTGGAGATACGCAGTATTTT.

The V and J genes are TRBV2 and TRBJ1-6; a weak D match, TRBD1 (5 bases). The CDR3 is 15 residues long. Germline CDR1 and CDR2: SNHLY and FYNNEI. Trimming took off 4 bases at V and 7 bases at J, with 14 bases between the two ends. The CDR3 loop reads CASSAQGKVNSPLHF. Written as DNA, the CDR3 is TGTGCCAGCAGTGCTCAGGGAAAAGTCAATTCACCCCTCCACTTT.

The chain is built from TRBV15 and TRBJ1-1; D perhaps matches TRBD1 (6 bases). The V end lost 8 bases, the J end lost 4 bases, and 20 bases lay between the germline ends. Germline assignment: CDR1 LNHNV and CDR2 YYDKDF (reference sequence). This CDR3 is built from 15 residues. As DNA, the CDR3 is TGTGCCACCGGAGCCGGGGGGGCGCGGATCACTGAAGCTTTCTTT. It is translated as CATGAGGARITEAFF.

This clone was seen only a few times. The chain carries TRBV30 and TRBJ2-1, with TRBD2 as a possible D gene (5 bases). V lost 2 bases and J lost 2, with 10 bases in between. The length of the CDR3 is 14 residues. From germline, CDR1 is GTSNPN and CDR2 SVGIG (reference sequence). In DNA, the CDR3 is TGTGCCTGGAGTCCTAGCCTAGCCTACAATGAGCAGTTCTTC. Translation gives CAWSPSLAYNEQFF.

This clone was seen a few times. The J gene is TRBJ2-7, the V gene TRBV11-1; D remains ambiguous. The V gene's germline CDR1 is SGHAT and CDR2 FQDESV (reference sequence). The CDR3 spans 12 residues. V lost 3 bases to trimming and J lost 7 bases, with 10 bases between them. This CDR3 is CASSLTAGEQYF. In DNA, the CDR3 is TGTGCCAGCAGCTTGACTGCTGGGGAGCAGTACTTC.

This chain uses TRBV2 with TRBJ2-3; possible D gene TRBD1, 5 bases. CDR3 length equals 13 residues. CDR1 SNHLY and CDR2 FYNNEI come from the germline V gene. Trimming shortened V by 7 bases and J by 0 bases, and 8 bases separated the two germline ends. This CDR3 reads CASTDSSTDTQYF. CDR3 nucleotides: TGTGCCAGCACCGACAGCAGCACAGATACGCAGTATTTT.

V and J are TRBV27 and TRBJ2-2; 7 bases map to TRBD1. The V gene's germline CDR1 is MNHEY and CDR2 SMNVEV (reference sequence). The CDR3 is 18 amino acids. The junction had 16 bases not matched to a gene; V was cut back by 3 bases and J by 6 bases. DNA for the CDR3: TGTGCCAGCAGTTTTGTTGAGGGGGCGCAAGTTGGACCCGGGGAGCTGTTTTTT. Translating it yields CASSFVEGAQVGPGELFF.

The gene calls are TRBV28 and TRBJ1-3; D not resolved. This CDR3 has 15 amino acids. Trimming cost V 1 base and J 0 bases, with 7 bases left between them. The germline V gene encodes CDR1 MDHEN and CDR2 SYDVKM. The chain's CDR3 is CASSLLEGSGNTIYF. As DNA, the CDR3 is TGTGCCAGCAGTTTATTGGAGGGCTCTGGAAACACCATATATTTT.

The rearrangement uses TRBV5-5 and TRBJ2-7; no clear D. The CDR3 runs to 11 residues. From germline, CDR1 is SGHKS and CDR2 YYEKEE (reference sequence). Trimming cost V 2 bases and J 4 bases, with 4 bases left between them. The CDR3 DNA sequence: TGTGCCAGCAGCTTCAGTTACGAGCAGTACTTC. Protein sequence: CASSFSYEQYF.

The sample holds a few counts of this clone. This chain joins TRBV2 and TRBJ1-1; 7 positions agree with TRBD1. The CDR3 spans 14 residues. CDR1 is SNHLY and CDR2 is FYNNEI in the germline V gene. The trim removed 7 bases at V and 0 bases at J, leaving 5 bases unmatched. The CDR3 DNA is TGTGCCAGCATGCCGGGACAGATGAACACTGAAGCTTTCTTT. This codes for CASMPGQMNTEAFF. Looking up the rest from reference TRBV2 and TRBJ1-1 gives the full variable domain: EPEVTQTPSHQVTQMGQEVILRCVPISNHLYFYWYRQILGQKVEFLVSFYNNEISEKSEIFDDQFSVERPDGSNFTLKIRSTKLEDSAMYFCASMPGQMNTEAFFGQGTRLTVV.